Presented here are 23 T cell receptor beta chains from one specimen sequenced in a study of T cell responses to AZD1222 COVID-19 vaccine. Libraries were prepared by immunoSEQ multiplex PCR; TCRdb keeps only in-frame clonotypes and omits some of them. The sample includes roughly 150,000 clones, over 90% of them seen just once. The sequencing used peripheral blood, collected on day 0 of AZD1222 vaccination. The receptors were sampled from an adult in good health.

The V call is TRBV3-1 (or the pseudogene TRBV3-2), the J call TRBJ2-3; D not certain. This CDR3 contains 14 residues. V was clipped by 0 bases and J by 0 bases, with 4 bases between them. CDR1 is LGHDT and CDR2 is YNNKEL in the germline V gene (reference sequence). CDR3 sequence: CASSQDRSTDTQYF. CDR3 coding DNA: TGTGCCAGCAGCCAAGACAGAAGCACAGATACGCAGTATTTT.

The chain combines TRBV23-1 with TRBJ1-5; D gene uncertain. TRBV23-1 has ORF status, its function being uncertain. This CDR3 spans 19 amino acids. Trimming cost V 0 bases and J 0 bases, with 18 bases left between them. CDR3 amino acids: CASSQSLVNGLYSNQPQHF. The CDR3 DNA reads TGCGCCAGCAGTCAATCGCTTGTTAACGGGCTCTATAGCAATCAGCCCCAGCATTTT.

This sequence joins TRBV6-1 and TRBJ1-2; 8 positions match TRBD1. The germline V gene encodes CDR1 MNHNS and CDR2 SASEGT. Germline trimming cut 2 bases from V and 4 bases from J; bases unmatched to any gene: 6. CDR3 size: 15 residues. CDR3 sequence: CASSEIGQGLYGYTF. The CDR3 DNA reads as TGTGCCAGCAGTGAAATAGGACAGGGTCTCTATGGCTACACCTTC.

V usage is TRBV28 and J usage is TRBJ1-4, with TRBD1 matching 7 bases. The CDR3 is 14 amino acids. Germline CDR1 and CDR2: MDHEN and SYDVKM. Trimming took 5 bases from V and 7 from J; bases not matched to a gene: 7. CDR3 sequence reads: CASSTPGGSEKLFF. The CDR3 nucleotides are TGTGCCAGCAGTACCCCAGGGGGGAGTGAAAAACTGTTTTTT.

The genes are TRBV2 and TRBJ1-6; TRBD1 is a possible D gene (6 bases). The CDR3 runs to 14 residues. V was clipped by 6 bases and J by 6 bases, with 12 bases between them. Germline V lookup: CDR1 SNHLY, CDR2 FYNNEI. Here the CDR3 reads CASRPRGFNSPLHF. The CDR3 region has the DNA TGTGCCAGCAGACCCAGGGGCTTTAATTCACCCCTCCACTTT.

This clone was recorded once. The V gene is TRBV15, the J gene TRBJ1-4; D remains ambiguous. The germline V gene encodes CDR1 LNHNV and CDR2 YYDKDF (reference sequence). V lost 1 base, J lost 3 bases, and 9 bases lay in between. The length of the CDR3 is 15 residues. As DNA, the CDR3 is TGTGCCACCAGCAGAGCGTGGCAGCCTAATGAAAAACTGTTTTTT. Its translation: CATSRAWQPNEKLFF.

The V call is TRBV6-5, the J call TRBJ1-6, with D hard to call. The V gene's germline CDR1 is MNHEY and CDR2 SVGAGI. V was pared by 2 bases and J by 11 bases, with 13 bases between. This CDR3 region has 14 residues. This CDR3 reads CASSYRQSGTPLHF. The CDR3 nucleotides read TGTGCCAGCAGTTACAGGCAGTCTGGGACACCCCTCCACTTT.

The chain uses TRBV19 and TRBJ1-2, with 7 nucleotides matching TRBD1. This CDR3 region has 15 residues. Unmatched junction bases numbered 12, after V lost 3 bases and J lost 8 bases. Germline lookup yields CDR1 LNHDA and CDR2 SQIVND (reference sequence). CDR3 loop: CASSINRETGRGYTF. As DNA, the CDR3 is TGTGCCAGTAGTATTAATAGAGAGACAGGGAGAGGCTACACCTTC.

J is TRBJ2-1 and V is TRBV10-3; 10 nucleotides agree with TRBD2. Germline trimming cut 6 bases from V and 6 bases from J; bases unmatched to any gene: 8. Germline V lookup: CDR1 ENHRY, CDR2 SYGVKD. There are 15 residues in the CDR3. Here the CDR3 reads CAISLGLAEINEQFF. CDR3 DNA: TGTGCCATCAGCTTAGGACTAGCGGAGATCAATGAGCAGTTCTTC.

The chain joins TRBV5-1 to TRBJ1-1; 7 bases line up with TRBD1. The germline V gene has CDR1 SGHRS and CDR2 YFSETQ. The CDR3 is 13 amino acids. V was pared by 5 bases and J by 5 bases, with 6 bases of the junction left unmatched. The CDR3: CASRSQGGTEAFF. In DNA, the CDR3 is TGCGCCAGCAGGTCTCAGGGGGGGACTGAAGCTTTCTTT.

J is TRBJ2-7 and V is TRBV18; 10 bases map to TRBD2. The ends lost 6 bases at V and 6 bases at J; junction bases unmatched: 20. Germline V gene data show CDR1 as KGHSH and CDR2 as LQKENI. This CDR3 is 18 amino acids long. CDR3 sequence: CASSTTSGSGLLRGEQYF. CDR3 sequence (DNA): TGTGCCAGCTCCACGACTAGCGGGTCGGGCCTCTTGAGGGGCGAGCAGTACTTC. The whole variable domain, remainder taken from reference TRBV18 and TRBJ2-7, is NAGVMQNPRHLVRRRGQEARLRCSPMKGHSHVYWYRQLPEEGLKFMVYLQKENIIDESGMPKERFSAEFPKEGPSILRIQQVVRGDSAAYFCASSTTSGSGLLRGEQYFGPGTRLTVT.

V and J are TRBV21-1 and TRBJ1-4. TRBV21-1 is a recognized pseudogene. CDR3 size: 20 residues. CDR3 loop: CASSKAPPAARSATNEKLFF. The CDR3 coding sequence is TGTGCCAGCAGCAAAGCCCCACCCGCCGCAAGGTCTGCAACTAATGAAAAACTGTTTTTT.

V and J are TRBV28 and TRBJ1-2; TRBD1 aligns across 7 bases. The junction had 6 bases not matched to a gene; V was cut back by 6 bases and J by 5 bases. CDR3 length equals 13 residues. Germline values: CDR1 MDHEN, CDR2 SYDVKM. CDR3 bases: TGTGCCAGCAGCCAGACAGGGACGTATGGCTACACCTTC. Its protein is CASSQTGTYGYTF.

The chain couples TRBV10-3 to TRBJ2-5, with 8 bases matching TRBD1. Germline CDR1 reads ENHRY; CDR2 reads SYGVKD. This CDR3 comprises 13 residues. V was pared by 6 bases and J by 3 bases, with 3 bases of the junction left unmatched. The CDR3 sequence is CAIRRGQEETQYF. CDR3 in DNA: TGTGCCATCAGGAGGGGACAGGAAGAGACCCAGTACTTC.

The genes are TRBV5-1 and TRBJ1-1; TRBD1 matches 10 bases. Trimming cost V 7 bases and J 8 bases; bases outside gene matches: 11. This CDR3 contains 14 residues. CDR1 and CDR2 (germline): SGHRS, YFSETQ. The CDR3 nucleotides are TGCGCCAGCCGACAGGGGGCGCGATCGGAGGAAGCTTTCTTT. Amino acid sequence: CASRQGARSEEAFF.

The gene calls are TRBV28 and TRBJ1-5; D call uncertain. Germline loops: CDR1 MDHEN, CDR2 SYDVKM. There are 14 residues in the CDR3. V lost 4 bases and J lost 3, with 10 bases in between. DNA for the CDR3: TGTGCCAGCAGTTATGGGTCGTTCAATCAGCCCCAGCATTTT. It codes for CASSYGSFNQPQHF. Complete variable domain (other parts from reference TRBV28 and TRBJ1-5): DVKVTQSSRYLVKRTGEKVFLECVQDMDHENMFWYRQDPGLGLRLIYFSYDVKMKEKGDIPEGYSVSREKKERFSLILESASTNQTSMYLCASSYGSFNQPQHFGDGTRLSIL.

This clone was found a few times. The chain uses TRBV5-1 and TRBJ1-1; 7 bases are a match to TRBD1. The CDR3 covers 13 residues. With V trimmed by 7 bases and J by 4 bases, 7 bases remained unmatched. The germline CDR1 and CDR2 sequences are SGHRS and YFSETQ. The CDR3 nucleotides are TGCGCCAGCGGAGACAGGGTTGGCACTGAAGCTTTCTTT. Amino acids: CASGDRVGTEAFF.

The CDR3 sequence: CASSRGLAANNEQFF. CDR3 bases: TGTGCCAGCAGCCGAGGACTAGCGGCTAACAATGAGCAGTTCTTC. The genes are TRBV9 and TRBJ2-1, with 10 bases that match TRBD2. CDR1 and CDR2 from the germline V gene are SGDLS and YYNGEE. The V gene end was trimmed by 4 bases and the J gene end by 5 bases; junction bases not matched to a gene: 6. This CDR3 comprises 15 residues.

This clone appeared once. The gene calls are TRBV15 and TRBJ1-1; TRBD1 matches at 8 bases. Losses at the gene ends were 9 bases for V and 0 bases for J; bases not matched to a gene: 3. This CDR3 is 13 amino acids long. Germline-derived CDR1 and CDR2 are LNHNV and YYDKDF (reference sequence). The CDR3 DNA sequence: TGTGCCACATCGGACAGGGTGAACACTGAAGCTTTCTTT. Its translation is CATSDRVNTEAFF.

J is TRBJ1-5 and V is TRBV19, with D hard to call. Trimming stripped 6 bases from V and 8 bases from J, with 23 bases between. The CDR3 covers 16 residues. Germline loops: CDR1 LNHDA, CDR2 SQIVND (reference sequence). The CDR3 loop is CASSPEAGRSVEPQHF. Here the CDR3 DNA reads TGTGCCAGTAGCCCCGAGGCTGGACGGTCCGTGGAGCCCCAGCATTTT.

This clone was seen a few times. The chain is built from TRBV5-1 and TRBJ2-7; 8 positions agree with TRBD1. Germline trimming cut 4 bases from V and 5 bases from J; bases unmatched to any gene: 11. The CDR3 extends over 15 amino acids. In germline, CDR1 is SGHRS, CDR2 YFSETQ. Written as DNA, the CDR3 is TGCGCCAGCAGCACCCGGGACAGGTCGGACCACGAGCAGTACTTC. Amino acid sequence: CASSTRDRSDHEQYF.

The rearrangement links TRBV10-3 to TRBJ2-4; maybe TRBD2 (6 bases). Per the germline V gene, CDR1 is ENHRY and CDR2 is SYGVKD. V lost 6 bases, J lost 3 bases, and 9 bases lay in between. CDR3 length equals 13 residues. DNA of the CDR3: TGTGCCATCAGGGGGACTGGCAAAAACATTCAGTACTTC. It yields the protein CAIRGTGKNIQYF.

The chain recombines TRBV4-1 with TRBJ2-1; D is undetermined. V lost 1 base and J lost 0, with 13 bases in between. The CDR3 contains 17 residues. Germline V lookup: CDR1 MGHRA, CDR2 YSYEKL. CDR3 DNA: TGCGCCAGCAGCCAAGGGGTCCGGTCGAGCTCCTACAATGAGCAGTTCTTC. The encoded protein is CASSQGVRSSSYNEQFF.